This T cell receptor (beta chain) is drawn from a study of post-analysis software for immune sequencing data. Study outcomes and limitations: Elevated frequency relative to controls characterized roughly five TRBV segments in patients, TRBV5-6, TRBV5-1 and TRBV20-1 among them.

As regards this clonotype: Its antigen is not identified.

Incorporated into the TCR beta cDNA libraries were unique molecular identifiers, which served to reduce PCR and sequencing biases. Out of roughly 0.85 to 10 million T cells, 470,000 or so cDNA molecules were generated. TCRdb redid the calling of the PCR reads with MiXCR, one entry per CDR3 protein. In the table there are about 570,000 distinct CDR3 sequences, around 36% of which are singletons. V lost 6 bases and J lost 8, with 16 bases in between. Germline-derived CDR1 and CDR2 are DFQATT and SNEGSKA (reference sequence). This CDR3 region has 12 residues. This rearrangement joins TRBV20-1 to TRBJ1-2, with D unclear. Sequencing was carried out using blood. The source is a girl aged 2-17 years with multiple sclerosis. CDR3 loop: CSASPRLRGYTF. For the CDR3, the DNA is TGCAGTGCCAGTCCTCGTTTGAGAGGCTACACCTTC.